The clone carrying this T cell receptor (beta chain) was detected many times. Its matching antigen is unknown. This sample is part of a study of T-cell reconstitution after alpha-beta-depleted transplantation in children. Study-level points and caveats: Two months or so post-transplant, alpha-beta T cells reportedly derived from several hundred expanded graft clones. One year after transplant, T-cell counts and diversity came mostly from newly produced T cells. Some patients showed high day-60 TCRbeta diversity, which derived from surviving recipient T cells and thymic progenitors.

Preparation of the TCRbeta library used unique molecular identifiers. TCRdb fed the PCR reads into MiXCR, producing one record per CDR3 protein. The data contain over 150,000 distinct CDR3 sequences, more than 9.5% of them singletons. This sequence was found in a boy between 2 and 10 years old with acute myeloid leukemia, due to receive a stem cell transplant. The specimen comprised PBMCs, sampled before TCRalphabeta/CD19-depleted stem cell transplant.

CDR3 in DNA: TGTGCCAGCAGTTTTTTGACTAGCGGGACCGGGGAGCTGTTTTTT. Its protein is CASSFLTSGTGELFF. The chain couples TRBV28 to TRBJ2-2, with 10 bases matching TRBD2. Trimming took 3 bases from V and 5 from J; bases not matched to a gene: 3. The CDR3 sequence is 15 residues long. Germline V CDR1 and CDR2: MDHEN, SYDVKM. The entire variable domain, with the rest obtained from reference TRBV28 and TRBJ2-2, is as follows: DVKVTQSSRYLVKRTGEKVFLECVQDMDHENMFWYRQDPGLGLRLIYFSYDVKMKEKGDIPEGYSVSREKKERFSLILESASTNQTSMYLCASSFLTSGTGELFFGEGSRLTVL.